This is a list of T cell receptor beta chains from one sample in a study of blood T cells in healthy people across ages. Via MiXCR, TCRdb re-called the 5' RACE reads, giving one row per CDR3 protein. The profile shows around 1.7 million distinct CDR3 sequences, roughly 27% of them singletons. The sample comprised blood. The source is a young woman in good health. The CDR3 runs from the conserved cysteine through the conserved F or W. D genes are given only for firm matches. Clone size is not always given. Where it is, it says once, few, many or a class for expanded clones.

TRBJ2-3 | - | - | TRBV7-2 | 15 | TGTGCCAGCAGCTTTAGGCCGGGACTTACAGGTACGCAGTATTTT | CASSFRPGLTGTQYF
TRBJ2-7 | - | - | TRBV10-2 | 16 | TGCGCCAGCAGTGACCAGAAAGAACGGAGCTCCTACGAGCAGTACTTC | CASSDQKERSSYEQYF
TRBJ1-3 | - | - | TRBV6-6 | 15 | TGTGCCAGCAGTACCCAGAGCGCCTCTGGAAACACCATATATTTT | CASSTQSASGNTIYF
TRBJ2-5 | - | - | TRBV7-2 | 15 | TGTGCCAGCAGCTTAGCCACAGCCCGACAAGAGACCCAGTACTTC | CASSLATARQETQYF
TRBJ2-5 | - | TRBD1 | TRBV6-2/TRBV6-3 | 14 | TGTGCCAGCAGAGGACAGGGGGCTGGGGAGACCCAGTACTTC | CASRGQGAGETQYF
TRBJ2-2 | few | - | TRBV3-1 | 16 | TGTGCCAGCAGCCAAGAAGTGTACCCGAGGCCCGGGGAGCTGTTTTTT | CASSQEVYPRPGELFF
TRBJ2-5 | few | - | TRBV9 | 14 | TGTGCCAGCAGCGTCGATGGGGCCCCAGAGACCCAGTACTTC | CASSVDGAPETQYF
TRBJ2-7 | many | - | TRBV6-6 | 15 | TGTGCCAGCAGTTACGGCCAGGGGCGAACCTACGAGCAGTACTTC | CASSYGQGRTYEQYF
TRBJ1-6 | many | - | TRBV4-3 | 16 | TGCGCCAGCAGCCAAGTCGCTAGGGAGGGGGATTCACCCCTCCACTTT | CASSQVAREGDSPLHF
TRBJ2-7 | - | TRBD2 | TRBV15 | 16 | TGTGCCACCAGCAGGGAACTAGCGGGAGGTACCTACGAGCAGTACTTC | CATSRELAGGTYEQYF
TRBJ2-2 | once | - | TRBV19 | 19 | TGTGCCAGTAGTAGTTCGGGAGAGGGTGTCGTCGGGAGACCCTGGGAGCTGTTTTTT | CASSSSGEGVVGRPWELFF
TRBJ2-5 | - | TRBD1 | TRBV20-1 | 15 | TGCAGTGCTCGTTCCGGGACAGGGGGCGCGGAGACCCAGTACTTC | CSARSGTGGAETQYF
TRBJ2-1 | few | TRBD1 | TRBV2 | 12 | TGTGCCAGCAGGGATGACAGGGTTAAGGAGTTCTTC | CASRDDRVKEFF
TRBJ2-1 | many | - | TRBV29-1 | 13 | TGCAGCGTTGCATTCTCAGGGCGGGATGAGCAGTTCTTC | CSVAFSGRDEQFF
TRBJ2-7 | many | - | TRBV11-2 | 15 | TGTGCCAGCAGCTCCCCGGCAGGGATTAAGGGGAGGCAGTACTTC | CASSSPAGIKGRQYF
TRBJ2-1 | few | TRBD1 | TRBV7-9 | 16 | TGTGCCAGCAGCCCTCGGACAGGGCCCACCTACAATGAGCAGTTCTTC | CASSPRTGPTYNEQFF
TRBJ2-7 | few | - | TRBV10-2 | 14 | TGCGCCAGCAGTGAAATCAGGGGCGTTGCCGAGCAGTACTTC | CASSEIRGVAEQYF
TRBJ2-1 | few | TRBD2 | TRBV11-2 | 15 | TGTGCCATTAAGAGTACTAGCGGGGGTCTCACCGGGCAGTTCTTC | CAIKSTSGGLTGQFF
TRBJ2-1 | few | TRBD1 | TRBV5-1 | 18 | TGCGCCGGCAGCCGAACCGGGACAGGGGGCGGCGGCCGCAATGAGCAGTTCTTC | CAGSRTGTGGGGRNEQFF
TRBJ2-3 | few | TRBD2 | TRBV12-3/TRBV12-4 | 17 | TGTGCCAGCAGGCATCCGACGGGTCCGGGAGGAGCAGATACGCAGTATTTT | CASRHPTGPGGADTQYF
TRBJ2-7 | - | - | TRBV12-3/TRBV12-4 | 11 | TGTGCCAGCAGCCTCAGAAATAAGCAGTACTTC | CASSLRNKQYF
TRBJ2-7 | - | - | TRBV6-1 | 15 | TGTGCCAGCAGTAACAATGGACAGCCTCCCAGCGAGCAGTACTTC | CASSNNGQPPSEQYF
TRBJ2-5 | few | - | TRBV29-1 | 14 | TGCAGCTTCCTCCTAGCTCGGGAACGGGAGACCCAGTACTTC | CSFLLARERETQYF
TRBJ2-7 | many | - | TRBV29-1 | 13 | TGCAGCGGTTCGAAACCCCCAACCTACGAGCAGTACTTC | CSGSKPPTYEQYF
TRBJ1-4 | - | - | TRBV7-9 | 16 | TGTGCCAGCAGCTTTGAAGGAAACAGGCGGGATGAAAAACTGTTTTTT | CASSFEGNRRDEKLFF
TRBJ1-2 | - | TRBD1 | TRBV29-1 | 15 | TGCAGCGTTAATATAGACAGGGACGGCAACTATGGCTACACCTTC | CSVNIDRDGNYGYTF
TRBJ1-2 | few | - | TRBV5-5 | 15 | TGTGCCAGCAGATACGACGGGGGAGGTGTCTATGGCTACACCTTC | CASRYDGGGVYGYTF
TRBJ2-1 | many | - | TRBV29-1 | 17 | TGCAGCGTTGAACCCGGGGACCCAGTGGGCTCCTACAATGAGCAGTTCTTC | CSVEPGDPVGSYNEQFF
TRBJ1-1 | few | TRBD1 | TRBV29-1 | 13 | TGCAGCGTGATCAGGGGGATGAACACTGAAGCTTTCTTT | CSVIRGMNTEAFF
TRBJ1-1 | - | - | TRBV21-1 | 16 | TGTGCCAGCAGCGGCCACCGGGACATTACAACTTCTGAAGCTTTCTTT | CASSGHRDITTSEAFF
TRBJ2-1 | few | - | TRBV28 | 13 | TGTGCCAGCAGCCGAGGACGTTTTAATGAGCAGTTCTTC | CASSRGRFNEQFF
TRBJ1-1 | few | TRBD1 | TRBV6-6 | 13 | TGTGCCAGCCTAACAGGGGTGAACACTGAAGCTTTCTTT | CASLTGVNTEAFF
TRBJ1-1 | - | - | TRBV18 | 15 | TGTGCCAGCTCGCCTCCCCGGGCCCCGAACACTGAAGCTTTCTTT | CASSPPRAPNTEAFF
TRBJ2-5 | - | - | TRBV5-1 | 16 | TGCGCCAGTAGCTTGGAGGCGGCTCCGGCTGGAGAGACCCAGTACTTC | CASSLEAAPAGETQYF
TRBJ2-1 | many | TRBD2 | TRBV20-1 | 14 | TGCAGTCGACGACTAGCGGGATCCTACAATGAGCAGTTCTTC | CSRRLAGSYNEQFF
TRBJ2-1 | - | - | TRBV20-1 | 15 | TGCAGTGCTAGGTTGCCGGGGGACCTCTACAATGAGCAGTTCTTC | CSARLPGDLYNEQFF
TRBJ2-5 | - | TRBD1 | TRBV5-6 | 16 | TGTGCCAGCAGCGATGGACAGGGGACCCTACAAGAGACCCAGTACTTC | CASSDGQGTLQETQYF
TRBJ2-4 | - | - | TRBV5-1 | 15 | TGCGCCAACAGCCTGGGGGATATAGCGGAAAACATTCAGTACTTC | CANSLGDIAENIQYF
TRBJ1-6 | - | - | TRBV12-3/TRBV12-4 | 13 | TGTGCCAGCAGACCAACTGGGGATTCACCCCTCCACTTT | CASRPTGDSPLHF
TRBJ1-6 | few | TRBD1 | TRBV2 | 13 | TGTGCCAGCCTAAGACAGGGGAGGCCACCCCTCCACTTT | CASLRQGRPPLHF
TRBJ1-2 | - | TRBD1 | TRBV5-1 | 15 | TGCGCCAGCAGCTTGGGACAGGGGCGGGTTTTGGACTACACCTTC | CASSLGQGRVLDYTF
TRBJ2-1 | many | TRBD2 | TRBV20-1 | 11 | TGCAGTGCTCGGGGGGAAGGTGAGCAGTTCTTC | CSARGEGEQFF
TRBJ2-5 | many | TRBD2 | TRBV7-6 | 14 | TGTGCCAGCAGCCGTAGCGGGAGCGGGGAGACCCAGTACTTC | CASSRSGSGETQYF
TRBJ1-4 | - | - | TRBV28 | 15 | TGTGCCAGCAGTTCTTCCGGGACGGTTAATGAAAAACTGTTTTTT | CASSSSGTVNEKLFF
TRBJ2-5 | few | TRBD1 | TRBV4-2 | 15 | TGTGCCAGCAGCGACAGGGGCGATTACCAAGAGACCCAGTACTTC | CASSDRGDYQETQYF
TRBJ1-1 | - | - | TRBV12-3/TRBV12-4 | 14 | TGTGCCAGCAGTCCTGACGGGAGGGAAGCTGAAGCTTTCTTT | CASSPDGREAEAFF
TRBJ1-1 | few | - | TRBV7-2 | 15 | TGTGCCAGCAGCCCTCTCGGGGCCATGAACACTGAAGCTTTCTTT | CASSPLGAMNTEAFF
TRBJ1-2 | few | TRBD1 | TRBV12-3/TRBV12-4 | 16 | TGTGCCAGCAGGACGAGGGACAGGGGGTATAGCTATGGCTACACCTTC | CASRTRDRGYSYGYTF